One and the same sample provided the 8 T cell receptor beta chains below, sequenced in a study of OX40 agonist ivuxolimab in advanced cancers. The library was prepared using the immunoSEQ multiplex PCR assay. TCRdb took this table from immuneACCESS and kept in-frame rearrangements with V and J called. Such tables lack part of the clones; where checked against another copy, unresolved V genes explain under half of the gap, and the rest is unexplained. The sample table lists approximately 35,000 clones, approximately 90% of them with a count of one. Clones ranked in the top ten supply roughly 3.9% of the sample. The source was CD4+ or CD8+ T cells sorted from blood, collected in a trial of the OX40 agonist ivuxolimab. These receptors came from an adult with an advanced solid tumor such as melanoma, head and neck, liver or kidney cancer.

The chain links TRBV19 to TRBJ2-1; 12 nucleotides align to TRBD1. Trimming took 6 bases from V and 9 from J; bases not matched to a gene: 9. CDR3 size: 15 residues. Germline V gene lookup returns CDR1 LNHDA and CDR2 SQIVND (reference sequence). In nucleotides, the CDR3 is TGTGCCAGTAGCCCTGGCGGGACAGGGGGCGTTGAGCAGTTCTTC. Encoded protein: CASSPGGTGGVEQFF.

J is TRBJ2-1 and V is TRBV29-1; tentatively, D is TRBD1 (6 bases). The germline CDR1 and CDR2 sequences are SQVTM and ANQGSEA. CDR3 length equals 15 residues. V was trimmed by 6 bases and J by 0 bases, leaving 15 bases between them. Written as DNA, the CDR3 is TGCAGCGTCCCCATGAGGGGGAGCTCCTACAATGAGCAGTTCTTC. Its translation: CSVPMRGSSYNEQFF.

The CDR3 sequence is CASSLASGRPYEQYF. CDR3 nucleotide sequence: TGCGCCAGCAGCTTGGCTAGCGGGCGCCCCTACGAGCAGTACTTC. The V gene is TRBV5-1, the J gene TRBJ2-7, with 8 bases that match TRBD2. The CDR3 contains 15 residues. Germline V gene data show CDR1 as SGHRS and CDR2 as YFSETQ. Unmatched junction bases numbered 4, after V lost 0 bases and J lost 2 bases.

The CDR3 sequence is CASSSWANQVQYF. In DNA, the CDR3 is TGTGCCAGCAGTTCTTGGGCGAACCAAGTTCAGTACTTC. The V gene is TRBV6-5, the J gene TRBJ2-4; D remains unclear. The CDR3 is made up of 13 amino acids. Germline CDR1 reads MNHEY; CDR2 reads SVGAGI. V was cut by 4 bases and J by 11 bases, with 15 bases left in between.

The J gene is TRBJ2-7, the V gene TRBV2, with D hard to call. V gave up 6 bases and J gave up 1 base, with 7 bases separating them. CDR1 and CDR2 (germline): SNHLY, FYNNEI. The CDR3 is 12 residues long. The CDR3 nucleotides are TGTGCCAGCAGAGACTGGTCCTACGAGCAGTACTTC. The encoded protein is CASRDWSYEQYF.

CDR3 coding DNA: TGTGCCAGCAGCGCCATTAGGTCGGCTCCCATTCAGTACTTC. This sequence encodes CASSAIRSAPIQYF. This chain links TRBV11-2 with TRBJ2-4; D is ambiguous. The CDR3 covers 14 residues. V was trimmed by 5 bases and J by 9 bases, leaving 17 bases between them. In germline, CDR1 is SGHAT, CDR2 FQNNGV.

The chain is built from TRBV5-1 and TRBJ1-2, with a tentative D call TRBD1 (6 bases). Germline V lookup: CDR1 SGHRS, CDR2 YFSETQ. Trimming left V 7 bases short and J 2 bases short, with 15 bases between. The CDR3 is 14 amino acids. DNA for the CDR3: TGCGCCAGCTCCCTTGAGGGGGGGAACTATGGCTACACCTTC. It specifies CASSLEGGNYGYTF.

The chain combines TRBV4-1 with TRBJ2-1, with 8 nucleotides matching TRBD1. V shed 3 bases and J 9 bases; nucleotides not matched to a gene: 10. Germline lookup yields CDR1 MGHRA and CDR2 YSYEKL. The CDR3 has 15 residues. As DNA, the CDR3 is TGCGCCAGCAGCCAGGAAAAAGCAGGGGGCGTTGAGCAGTTCTTC. Encoded protein: CASSQEKAGGVEQFF.